A single sample gave rise to the 19 T cell receptor beta chains below, sequenced in a study of blood T cell repertoires in COVID-19. The data were produced by immunoSEQ multiplex PCR, yet TCRdb's version contains in-frame clones alone and is incomplete. The table lists about 48,000 clones, 86% of them singletons. The sample consisted of peripheral blood. The receptors were sampled from a woman aged 80 or over with COVID-19, enrolled during active disease.

The gene calls are TRBV3-1 (or the pseudogene TRBV3-2) and TRBJ2-1, with 9 positions matching TRBD2. The V gene's germline CDR1 is LGHDT and CDR2 YNNKEL (reference sequence). J gave up 7 bases and V 8 bases, and 12 bases lay outside the gene matches. This CDR3 contains 15 residues. The DNA for the CDR3 is TGTGCCAGCCGCCTTAGCCTAGCGGGACGGAATGAGCAGTTCTTC. It yields the protein CASRLSLAGRNEQFF.

CDR3 residues: CASTPVGAGETQYF. CDR3 DNA sequence: TGTGCCAGTACCCCGGTTGGGGCTGGGGAGACCCAGTACTTC. The chain links TRBV19 to TRBJ2-5, with a possible D match to TRBD1 (5 bases). The CDR3 runs 14 residues. Germline assignment: CDR1 LNHDA and CDR2 SQIVND (reference sequence). The V and J ends lost 7 bases and 5 bases respectively, with 17 bases between them.

CDR3 in amino acids: CASSMGKLAGAYNEQFF. The CDR3 DNA sequence: TGTGCCAGTAGTATGGGAAAACTAGCGGGGGCCTACAATGAGCAGTTCTTC. The chain carries TRBV19 and TRBJ2-1; 11 bases fit TRBD2. The CDR3 is made up of 17 amino acids. Germline trimming cut 3 bases from V and 2 bases from J; bases unmatched to any gene: 6. CDR1 and CDR2 from the germline V gene are LNHDA and SQIVND (reference sequence).

V gene TRBV30 combines with J gene TRBJ1-1; unclear D gene. CDR1 and CDR2 from the germline V gene are GTSNPN and SVGIG (reference sequence). Trimming took off 4 bases at V and 0 bases at J, with 9 bases between the two ends. The CDR3 contains 13 residues. CDR3 residues: CAWTVYMNTEAFF. CDR3 DNA: TGTGCCTGGACAGTTTACATGAACACTGAAGCTTTCTTT. The variable domain in full, completed from reference TRBV30 and TRBJ1-1, reads SQTIHQWPATLVQPVGSPLSLECTVEGTSNPNLYWYRQAAGRGLQLLFYSVGIGQISSEVPQNLSASRPQDRQFILSSKKLLLSDSGFYLCAWTVYMNTEAFFGQGTRLTVV.

This chain connects TRBV9 to TRBJ2-5; D gene ambiguous. The CDR3 loop spans 14 amino acids. Per germline, CDR1 SGDLS and CDR2 YYNGEE. Trimming stripped 0 bases from V and 1 base from J, with 7 bases between. CDR3 residues: CASSVGGSQETQYF. In DNA, the CDR3 is TGTGCCAGCAGCGTAGGAGGAAGCCAAGAGACCCAGTACTTC.

The V gene is TRBV5-1, the J gene TRBJ1-1, with D unresolved. The ends were cut back, 0 bases at V and 4 bases at J, with 10 bases in the middle. This CDR3 has 14 amino acids. Germline loops: CDR1 SGHRS, CDR2 YFSETQ. This CDR3 reads CASSLGGYATEAFF. As DNA, the CDR3 is TGCGCCAGCAGCTTGGGAGGGTATGCCACTGAAGCTTTCTTT. Filled out from reference TRBV5-1 and TRBJ1-1, the complete variable domain reads KAGVTQTPRYLIKTRGQQVTLSCSPISGHRSVSWYQQTPGQGLQFLFEYFSETQRNKGNFPGRFSGRQFSNSRSEMNVSTLELGDSALYLCASSLGGYATEAFFGQGTRLTVV.

Only a few counts were recorded for this clone. The J gene is TRBJ2-5, the V gene TRBV28, with D perhaps matching TRBD1 (5 bases). Trimming stripped 5 bases from V and 3 bases from J, with 16 bases between. Germline V gene lookup returns CDR1 MDHEN and CDR2 SYDVKM. This CDR3 is 15 amino acids long. CDR3 in amino acids: CASSQVRRGKETQYF. In DNA form, the CDR3 reads TGTGCCAGCAGTCAGGTCAGAAGGGGAAAAGAGACCCAGTACTTC.

The rearrangement uses TRBV12-3 or TRBV12-4 and TRBJ2-1, with 9 nucleotides matching TRBD1. Unmatched junction bases numbered 9, after V lost 6 bases and J lost 15 bases. The CDR3 covers 12 residues. In nucleotides, the CDR3 is TGTGCCAGCAGCCCATACGGACAGGGGCCGTTCTTC. Encoded protein: CASSPYGQGPFF.

CDR3 bases: TGTGCCACAAGGCGGAATGTTAACACTGAAGCTTTCTTT. Its protein product is CATRRNVNTEAFF. The chain uses TRBV30 and TRBJ1-1; D gene ambiguous. Deletions cut 8 bases from V and 2 bases from J, with 15 bases between. The CDR3 sequence is 13 residues long. Germline CDR1 is GTSNPN and CDR2 is SVGIG (reference sequence). Full variable domain (outside the CDR3, taken from reference TRBV30 and TRBJ1-1): SQTIHQWPATLVQPVGSPLSLECTVEGTSNPNLYWYRQAAGRGLQLLFYSVGIGQISSEVPQNLSASRPQDRQFILSSKKLLLSDSGFYLCATRRNVNTEAFFGQGTRLTVV.

The chain joins TRBV11-3 to TRBJ2-3; 9 nucleotides line up with TRBD1. J gave up 0 bases and V 5 bases, and 0 bases lay outside the gene matches. Germline V CDR1 and CDR2: SGHNT, YENEEA. The CDR3 has 14 amino acids. This CDR3 is CASSDRGSTDTQYF. Here the CDR3 DNA reads TGTGCCAGCAGCGACAGGGGGAGCACAGATACGCAGTATTTT.

This chain links TRBV19 with TRBJ1-2, with D possibly matching TRBD1 (5 bases). Germline CDR1 and CDR2: LNHDA and SQIVND (reference sequence). Trimming cost V 5 bases and J 4 bases, with 14 bases left between them. CDR3 length: 14 amino acids. CDR3 DNA: TGTGCCAGTAGTTCGGCAGGGCGGAGCTATGGCTACACCTTC. Protein: CASSSAGRSYGYTF. Full variable domain (rest looked up from reference TRBV19 and TRBJ1-2): DGGITQSPKYLFRKEGQNVTLSCEQNLNHDAMYWYRQDPGQGLRLIYYSQIVNDFQKGDIAEGYSVSREKKESFPLTVTSAQKNPTAFYLCASSSAGRSYGYTFGSGTRLTVV.

V and J are TRBV6-5 and TRBJ1-3; tentative D call: TRBD1 (6 bases). Trimming removed 9 bases at V and 7 bases at J, with 19 bases between. Looked up from germline, CDR1 is MNHEY and CDR2 is SVGAGI. The CDR3 sequence is 14 residues long. CDR3 region: CASRTEAIANTIYF. For the CDR3, the DNA is TGTGCCAGTCGGACAGAAGCGATTGCTAACACCATATATTTT.

This sequence joins TRBV6-6 and TRBJ2-1, with 12 bases that match TRBD2. With 7 bases clipped from V and 2 bases from J, the junction kept 6 bases outside the gene matches. CDR1 and CDR2 (germline): MNHNY, SVGAGI (reference sequence). The CDR3 contains 16 residues. DNA of the CDR3: TGTGCCAGCACCGCTAGCGGGAGGGCCACCTACAATGAGCAGTTCTTC. It codes for CASTASGRATYNEQFF.

V and J are TRBV18 and TRBJ1-3; the match to TRBD1 covers 11 bases. The CDR3 runs 16 residues. V lost 3 bases to trimming and J lost 1 base; unmatched junction nucleotides: 2. CDR1 and CDR2 (germline): KGHSH, LQKENI. CDR3 DNA: TGTGCCAGCTCACCTGGACAGGGGGCGTCTGGAAACACCATATATTTT. Its protein product is CASSPGQGASGNTIYF.

The DNA of the CDR3 is TGCAGTGCTAGTAGCCCCGACAGGGGGTACGAGCAGTACTTC. Amino acids: CSASSPDRGYEQYF. V gene TRBV20-1 combines with J gene TRBJ2-7; the match to TRBD1 covers 9 bases. The CDR3 spans 14 residues. Germline V gene lookup returns CDR1 DFQATT and CDR2 SNEGSKA (reference sequence). Germline trimming cut 3 bases from V and 4 bases from J; bases unmatched to any gene: 7.

The rearrangement links TRBV2 to TRBJ2-5; D gene uncertain. In germline, CDR1 is SNHLY, CDR2 FYNNEI. The ends were cut back, 4 bases at V and 2 bases at J, with 8 bases in the middle. CDR3 length: 13 residues. The DNA for the CDR3 is TGTGCCAGCAGTGCCCAGCGACAAGAGACCCAGTACTTC. Translating it yields CASSAQRQETQYF. The entire variable domain, with the rest obtained from reference TRBV2 and TRBJ2-5, is as follows: EPEVTQTPSHQVTQMGQEVILRCVPISNHLYFYWYRQILGQKVEFLVSFYNNEISEKSEIFDDQFSVERPDGSNFTLKIRSTKLEDSAMYFCASSAQRQETQYFGPGTRLLVL.

This chain links TRBV19 with TRBJ2-7, with D possibly TRBD1 on 5 matching bases. Deletions cut 5 bases from V and 2 bases from J, with 16 bases between. The CDR3 totals 15 residues. The germline V gene has CDR1 LNHDA and CDR2 SQIVND (reference sequence). CDR3 nucleotides: TGTGCCAGTAGTTCAGGGCCCGCGATGACCTACGAGCAGTACTTC. It codes for CASSSGPAMTYEQYF.

The rearrangement uses TRBV5-1 and TRBJ2-5; 8 bases are shared with TRBD1. Looked up from germline, CDR1 is SGHRS and CDR2 is YFSETQ. This CDR3 is 16 amino acids long. V lost 0 bases, J lost 2 bases, and 6 bases stayed unmatched. CDR3 loop: CASSLGQGNWQETQYF. CDR3 nucleotide sequence: TGCGCCAGCAGCTTGGGACAGGGGAATTGGCAAGAGACCCAGTACTTC.

The chain recombines TRBV3-1 (or the pseudogene TRBV3-2) with TRBJ2-5, with 7 bases that match TRBD1. J was trimmed by 0 bases and V by 0 bases; bases with no gene match: 4. The CDR3 sequence is 16 residues long. CDR1 and CDR2 (germline): LGHDT, YNNKEL (reference sequence). CDR3 amino acids: CASSQDITGDQETQYF. As DNA, the CDR3 is TGTGCCAGCAGCCAAGATATCACAGGGGACCAAGAGACCCAGTACTTC.